These 3 T cell receptor beta chains were all obtained from the same sample, sequenced in a study of tumor T cells in aggressive B-cell lymphoma. The protocol was immunoSEQ multiplex PCR, while the TCRdb copy is restricted to in-frame clones and leaves out a portion. The sample has 5,100 or so clones, roughly 90% seen once. Sequenced input: tumor tissue. The receptor set was obtained from an adult with diffuse large B cell lymphoma.

CDR3 region: CAAGQLEVTGANVLTF. Here the CDR3 DNA reads TGTGCCGCGGGACAGCTTGAGGTTACTGGGGCCAACGTCCTGACTTTC. This chain connects TRBV28 to TRBJ2-6; TRBD1 might be the D (7 bases). Trimming shortened V by 11 bases and J by 2 bases, and 19 bases separated the two germline ends. The CDR3 extends over 16 amino acids. The germline gives CDR1 MDHEN, CDR2 SYDVKM.

With regard to this clone: The junction departs from germline at one end; a sequencing error may be responsible. The chain has TRBV6-4 and TRBJ2-3; D uncertain. Germline V gene lookup returns CDR1 MRHNA and CDR2 SNTAGT. This CDR3 is built from 13 residues. The CDR3 DNA sequence: TGTGTCAGCAGTACACAATACACAGATACGCAGTATTTT. Protein sequence: CVSSTQYTDTQYF.

Concerning this clone: The germline gene is not matched at one end of the junction; a read error may be the cause. Other DNA sequences in the same sample also yield this CDR3. The chain carries TRBV4-3 and TRBJ1-6; TRBD1 is a possible D gene (5 bases). The CDR3 covers 17 residues. Germline CDR1 is LGHNA and CDR2 is YSLEER. The CDR3 reads CASSQGSGIVSNSPLHF. CDR3 DNA: TGCGCCAGCAGCCAAGGGTCAGGGATTGTAAGTAATTCCCCCCTCCACTTT.